This T cell receptor beta chain is drawn from a study of regulatory T cells in long-lasting Graves disease (dated by TCRdb to about 2021). Broadly, across the study: Antithyroid drugs had been taken for less than 3 months by newly diagnosed Graves' disease patients. This study used TCR sequencing and RNA sequencing of peripheral blood to compare persistent Graves' disease patients against newly diagnosed Graves' disease patients. The study was conducted in China and was registered as a clinical trial. A total of around 35 samples underwent TCR sequencing, from roughly 13 patients with persistent Graves' disease and roughly 20 patients with newly diagnosed Graves' disease. General conclusions and limits of the study: Sequencing and analysis were restricted to the TCR beta chain. Persistent disease showed preferential use of TRBV28, TRBJ1-2 and TRBJ2-5, whereas newly diagnosed disease favored TRBV20-1 and TRBJ2-1. Persistent Graves' disease patients showed lower TCR Shannon entropy and fewer highly expanded clones than newly diagnosed patients, suggesting clonal expansion. The authors noted that the small sample size was a limitation that may lower accuracy. Peripheral blood alone was examined, since thyroid tissue, which constituted the primary lesion, could not be accessed. Persistent patients shared more public clonotypes among themselves (2,741) than newly diagnosed patients did (nearly 1,000).

The time point label for this specimen denotes: newly diagnosed GD, antithyroid drugs for less than 3 months. RNA was extracted from PBMCs in TRIzol for both TCR sequencing and RNA sequencing. The diagnosis of Graves' disease followed American Thyroid Association guidelines. Patients for the study were recruited at an endocrinology department in Xi'an, China. Each patient gave 7.5 to 10 milliliters of peripheral blood, collected in an EDTA anticoagulant tube. Ficoll Paque Plus density gradient separation was used to isolate PBMCs, and no additional T cell sorting was done. An Agilent 2100 Bioanalyzer and agarose gel were used to check RNA quality, and a NanoDrop 2000 was used to measure RNA concentration. The library was produced with multiplex PCR. The sequencing machine was an Illumina HiSeq 4000. CDR3 regions were amplified by Arm-PCR with iRepertoire HTBI primers to construct TCR beta libraries. Before sequencing, the PCR products underwent gel purification. On the study's bioinformatics: Gene usage analysis of CDR3 amino acid clonotypes used the 50 to 70 TRBV and some 15 TRBJ segments found across samples. Filtered high-quality paired reads were merged into contigs using COPE and FqMerger. Contigs were aligned with BLAST to IMGT TRBV, TRBD and TRBJ reference genes, and CDR3 was defined per IMGT. Clonotypes above 0.1% frequency were classified as highly expanded clones. Repertoire diversity was measured by Shannon entropy, and V-J evenness by the Gini coefficient. A clonotype was considered public if more than one individual shared it. The raw public data were reprocessed by TCRdb itself: fastp quality trimming at Q25, MiXCR clonotype calling, in-frame beta chains only. All rows with the same CDR3 protein become a single entry with the most common DNA and genes. These V and J calls are TCRdb output, not the study's own analysis. The sample yields around 360,000 distinct CDR3 sequences; under 20% were counted once. The ten largest clones take up roughly 21% of the sample.

A distance of 9 bases separates the germline ends of V and J, which lose 3 bases and 0 bases respectively. The CDR3 spans 15 residues, from the cysteine through the phenylalanine. This entry keeps only the CDR3 DNA: 45 bases, framed from base 1. Based on the germline V gene, the CDR1 and CDR2 sequences are SGHTA and FQGNSA. Ten or more counts support this clonotype. The specificity of this receptor is unknown. No qualities accompany the bases; no much larger clone lies one base away. The sample also formed part of further work on T cells in Graves' hyperthyroidism and ophthalmopathy. The second paper further reports: Stable Graves' hyperthyroidism was defined as the absence of progression to ophthalmopathy over 18 months of follow-up. Hyperthyroidism patients were newly diagnosed, with disease duration under 2 months, and aged 18 to 65 years. Exclusion was applied to patients with uncontrolled infections, other autoimmune diseases, pregnancy or lactation. Clinical symptoms, serum thyroxine and TRAb, thyroid ultrasound, and orbital computed tomography formed the basis for the diagnoses. A first-round RT-PCR of the TCR CDR3 used the HTBI primer set with the Qiagen OneStep RT-PCR kit. Most expanded thyroid clonotypes (frequency above 0.001) were also detected in blood, suggesting blood repertoires may reflect thyroid immune responses. Ophthalmopathy was separated from stable hyperthyroidism by a 13 V-J signature model, with about 86% sensitivity and about 81% specificity obtained in cross-validation and 80%/75% obtained in testing. In validation, progression to ophthalmopathy was predicted by the model with almost 71% sensitivity and 72% to 85% specificity, a median of about 6 months before onset. To identify TCR V-J signatures that set the groups apart, the researchers used a discovery cohort of 100 patients, made up of some 41 with Graves' ophthalmopathy and about 59 with stable Graves' hyperthyroidism. Prospective prediction of ophthalmopathy was tested in an independent validation cohort of approximately 19 hyperthyroidism patients and 15 to 17 patients who later progressed to ophthalmopathy. The 95 to 100 discovery patients were randomly divided into training and test sets at a 7:3 ratio. In addition, the study compared T-cell repertoires in thyroid tissue and in blood from roughly six Graves' hyperthyroidism patients. After sampling, hyperthyroidism patients received methimazole starting at 30 mg daily, and ophthalmopathy patients received high-dose intravenous methylprednisolone. The libraries were constructed in a second round of multiplex PCR and then size-selected and purified. The libraries were sequenced on an Illumina HiSeq2000 using paired-end 100 bp reads. SOAPnuke was used to process the raw data, throwing out any read that contained adapters or uncalled bases, had a mean Phred below 15, or lacked an exact constant-primer or identifier match. COPE v1.2.5 was used to merge the high-quality paired reads, and each unique nucleotide sequence was defined as a clonotype. MiTCR v1.1 was used to align the clonotypes against IMGT TRBV, TRBD and TRBJ reference segments. Analysis was restricted to V-J combinations with a frequency above 0.0001, which covered over 98% of repertoires. The TCS score was defined as the ratio of F50 (clonal expansion) to E x V (chaos), calculated using BLOSUM62-based TCRdist between CDR3 peptides within each V-J. Welch's t-statistics and random forest reduced roughly 500 V-J features to roughly 13, which were used in a naive Bayes classifier (R e1071). Sample size was not statistically predetermined, and investigators were not blinded to group allocation. TCR Vbeta CDR3 sequencing of 130 to 150 peripheral blood samples (about 45 ophthalmopathy, approximately 80 hyperthyroidism and approximately 17 progressor patients) is reported in the paper.

The source was peripheral blood mononuclear cells (PBMCs), collected at new diagnosis, from a patient treated with antithyroid drugs. The source of this sequence is a woman aged 18 to 35 with Graves disease. Donor details come from another sample of the same person, matched by shared clones. The rearranged chain carries TRBV7-2 and TRBJ1-5; the D gene cannot be resolved reliably. This receptor carries the CDR3 CASSLGPYSNQPQHF. In nucleotides, the sequence is TGTGCCAGCAGCTTGGGTCCATATAGCAATCAGCCCCAGCATTTT.